This T cell receptor beta chain is drawn from a study of beta chain features in type 1 diabetes. Study summary: What patients shared with healthy donors was a similar profile of age, gender and cell yields.

The CDR3 runs 14 residues. Trimming took 1 base from V and 1 from J, leaving 4 bases between them. Germline CDR1 is LNHDA and CDR2 is SQIVND (reference sequence). About this clone itself: What it recognizes is unknown.

Investigators reverse transcribed all isolated RNA, so they sequenced expressed TCRB transcripts. The method was immunoSEQ multiplex PCR; TCRdb's version includes in-frame clones alone and lacks a portion of them. The sample holds some 370,000 clones, 8.5% to 10% seen once. Study-wide results and caveats: Researchers report that Type 1 diabetes patients had moderately but significantly shorter TCRB CDR3s across all four CD4+ subsets. It was possible that PCR favored shorter templates, equally so in patients and controls.

The receptor was isolated from a young man with type 1 diabetes. Material: central memory CD4+ T cells from blood. This chain connects TRBV19 to TRBJ2-2; D call uncertain. CDR3 in DNA: TGTGCCAGTAGTATAGCCCAGAACACCGGGGAGCTGTTTTTT. Its translation: CASSIAQNTGELFF.